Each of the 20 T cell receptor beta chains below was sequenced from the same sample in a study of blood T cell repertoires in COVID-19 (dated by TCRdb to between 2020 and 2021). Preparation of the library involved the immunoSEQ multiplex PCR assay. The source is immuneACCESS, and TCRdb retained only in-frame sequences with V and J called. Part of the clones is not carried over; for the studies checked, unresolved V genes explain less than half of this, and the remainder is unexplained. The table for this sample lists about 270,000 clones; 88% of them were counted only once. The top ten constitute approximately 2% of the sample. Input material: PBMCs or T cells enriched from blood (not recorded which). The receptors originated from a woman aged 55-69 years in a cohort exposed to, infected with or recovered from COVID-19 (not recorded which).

The DNA for the CDR3 is TGTGCCAGCAGCTTAGGAGCGGGAGGGCCGGGCACCGGGGAGCTGTTTTTT. This codes for CASSLGAGGPGTGELFF. The chain uses TRBV7-6 and TRBJ2-2, with TRBD2 matching 10 bases. The germline gives CDR1 SGHVS, CDR2 FNYEAQ. V dropped 1 base and J dropped 4; count of bases not matched to a gene: 6. The CDR3 covers 17 residues.

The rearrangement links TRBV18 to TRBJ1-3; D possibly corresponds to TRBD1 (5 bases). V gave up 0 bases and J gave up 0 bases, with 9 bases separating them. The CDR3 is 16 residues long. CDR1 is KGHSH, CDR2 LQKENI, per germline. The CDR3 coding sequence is TGTGCCAGCTCACCACCGGCAGGGTCCTCTGGAAACACCATATATTTT. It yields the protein CASSPPAGSSGNTIYF. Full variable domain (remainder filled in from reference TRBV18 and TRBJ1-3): NAGVMQNPRHLVRRRGQEARLRCSPMKGHSHVYWYRQLPEEGLKFMVYLQKENIIDESGMPKERFSAEFPKEGPSILRIQQVVRGDSAAYFCASSPPAGSSGNTIYFGEGSWLTVV.

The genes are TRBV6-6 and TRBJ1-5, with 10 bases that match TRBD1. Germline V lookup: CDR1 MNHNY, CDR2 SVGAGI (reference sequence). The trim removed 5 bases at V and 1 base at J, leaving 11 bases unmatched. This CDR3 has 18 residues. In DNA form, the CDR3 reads TGTGCCAGCAGTCCTGGGACAGGGGCGTTAAGAAGCAATCAGCCCCAGCATTTT. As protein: CASSPGTGALRSNQPQHF.

The CDR3 loop reads CATSHSGTSGDIQYF. In DNA, the CDR3 is TGTGCCACCAGCCACTCCGGGACTAGTGGGGACATTCAGTACTTC. The gene calls are TRBV15 and TRBJ2-4; 8 bases map to TRBD2. Germline CDR1 reads LNHNV; CDR2 reads YYDKDF (reference sequence). CDR3 size: 15 residues. The ends lost 5 bases at V and 8 bases at J; junction bases unmatched: 11.

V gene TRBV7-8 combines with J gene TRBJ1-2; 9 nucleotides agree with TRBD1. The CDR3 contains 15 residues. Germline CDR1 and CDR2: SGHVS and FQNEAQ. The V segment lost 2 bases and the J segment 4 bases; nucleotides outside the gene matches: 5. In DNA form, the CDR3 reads TGTGCCAGCAGCTTAACAGGGGGCCTATCCTATGGCTACACCTTC. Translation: CASSLTGGLSYGYTF.

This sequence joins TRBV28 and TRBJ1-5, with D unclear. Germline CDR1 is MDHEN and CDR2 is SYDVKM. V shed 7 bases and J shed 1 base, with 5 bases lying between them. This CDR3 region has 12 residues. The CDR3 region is CASTESNQPQHF. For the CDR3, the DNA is TGTGCCAGCACGGAGAGCAATCAGCCCCAGCATTTT.

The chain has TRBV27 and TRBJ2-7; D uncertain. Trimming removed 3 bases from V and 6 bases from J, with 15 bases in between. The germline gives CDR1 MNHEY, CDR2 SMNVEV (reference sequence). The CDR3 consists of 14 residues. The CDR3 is CASSFRSSPTEQYF. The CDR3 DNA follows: TGTGCCAGCAGTTTCCGGTCCTCCCCAACCGAGCAGTACTTC.

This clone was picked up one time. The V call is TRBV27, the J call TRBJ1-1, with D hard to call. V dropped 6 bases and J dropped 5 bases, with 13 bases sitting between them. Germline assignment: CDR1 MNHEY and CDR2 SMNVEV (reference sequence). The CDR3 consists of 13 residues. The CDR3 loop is CASSPERVTEAFF. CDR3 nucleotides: TGTGCCAGCAGCCCCGAGAGGGTAACTGAAGCTTTCTTT.

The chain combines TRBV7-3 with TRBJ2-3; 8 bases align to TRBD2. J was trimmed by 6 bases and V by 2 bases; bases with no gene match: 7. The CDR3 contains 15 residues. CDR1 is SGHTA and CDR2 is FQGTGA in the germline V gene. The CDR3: CASSLQVSGMDTQYF. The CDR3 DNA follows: TGTGCCAGCAGCTTACAGGTTAGCGGGATGGATACGCAGTATTTT.

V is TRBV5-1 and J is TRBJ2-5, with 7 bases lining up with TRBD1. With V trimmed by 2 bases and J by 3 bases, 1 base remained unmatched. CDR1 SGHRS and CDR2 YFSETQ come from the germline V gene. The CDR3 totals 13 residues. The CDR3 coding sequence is TGCGCCAGCAGCTTAGGGACAGAAGAGACCCAGTACTTC. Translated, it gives CASSLGTEETQYF.

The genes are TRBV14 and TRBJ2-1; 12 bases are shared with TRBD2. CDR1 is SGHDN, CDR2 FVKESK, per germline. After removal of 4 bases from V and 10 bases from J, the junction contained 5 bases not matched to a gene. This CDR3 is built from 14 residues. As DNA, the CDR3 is TGTGCCAGCAGCCGGACTAGCGGGGTAGGGGAGCAGTTCTTC. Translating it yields CASSRTSGVGEQFF.

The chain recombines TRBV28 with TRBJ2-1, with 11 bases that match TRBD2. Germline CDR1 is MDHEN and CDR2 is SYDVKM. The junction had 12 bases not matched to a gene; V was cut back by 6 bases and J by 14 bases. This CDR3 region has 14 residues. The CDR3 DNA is TGTGCCAGCAGGAGGGATAGCGGGAGGGGTAGGAAGTTCTTC. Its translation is CASRRDSGRGRKFF. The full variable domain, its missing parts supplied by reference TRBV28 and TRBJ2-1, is DVKVTQSSRYLVKRTGEKVFLECVQDMDHENMFWYRQDPGLGLRLIYFSYDVKMKEKGDIPEGYSVSREKKERFSLILESASTNQTSMYLCASRRDSGRGRKFFGPGTRLTVL.

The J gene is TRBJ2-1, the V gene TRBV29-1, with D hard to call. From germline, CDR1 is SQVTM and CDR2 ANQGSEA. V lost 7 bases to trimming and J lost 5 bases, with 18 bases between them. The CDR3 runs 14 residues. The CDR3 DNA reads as TGCAGCGCCCCTCTCTATAGAACGGACAATGAGCAGTTCTTC. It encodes CSAPLYRTDNEQFF.

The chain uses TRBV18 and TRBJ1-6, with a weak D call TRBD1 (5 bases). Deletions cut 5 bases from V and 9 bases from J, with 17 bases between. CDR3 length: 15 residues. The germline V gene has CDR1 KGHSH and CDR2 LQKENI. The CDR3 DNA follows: TGTGCCAGCTCATCGGGTGACCAGGGCGGTTCACCCCTCCACTTT. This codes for CASSSGDQGGSPLHF.

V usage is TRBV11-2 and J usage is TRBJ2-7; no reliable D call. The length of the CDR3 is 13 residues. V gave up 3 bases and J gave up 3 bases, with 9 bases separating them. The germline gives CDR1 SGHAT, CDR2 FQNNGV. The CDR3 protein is CASSFGTVYEQYF. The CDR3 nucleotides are TGTGCCAGCAGCTTCGGTACAGTCTACGAGCAGTACTTC.

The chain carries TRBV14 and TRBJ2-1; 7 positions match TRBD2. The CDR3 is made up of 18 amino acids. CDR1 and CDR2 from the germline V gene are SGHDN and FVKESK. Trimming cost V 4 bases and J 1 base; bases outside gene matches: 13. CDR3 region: CASSPLTSVPRSYNEQFF. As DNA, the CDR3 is TGTGCCAGCAGCCCTTTAACTAGCGTCCCGCGGTCCTACAATGAGCAGTTCTTC. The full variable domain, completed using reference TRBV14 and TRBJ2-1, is EAGVTQFPSHSVIEKGQTVTLRCDPISGHDNLYWYRRVMGKEIKFLLHFVKESKQDESGMPNNRFLAERTGGTYSTLKVQPAELEDSGVYFCASSPLTSVPRSYNEQFFGPGTRLTVL.

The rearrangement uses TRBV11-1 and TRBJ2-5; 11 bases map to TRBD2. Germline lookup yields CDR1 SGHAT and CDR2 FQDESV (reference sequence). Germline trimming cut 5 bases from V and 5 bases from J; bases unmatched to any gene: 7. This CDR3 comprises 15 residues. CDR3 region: CASSLSGRASETQYF. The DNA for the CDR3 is TGTGCCAGCAGCCTTAGCGGGAGGGCCAGTGAGACCCAGTACTTC.

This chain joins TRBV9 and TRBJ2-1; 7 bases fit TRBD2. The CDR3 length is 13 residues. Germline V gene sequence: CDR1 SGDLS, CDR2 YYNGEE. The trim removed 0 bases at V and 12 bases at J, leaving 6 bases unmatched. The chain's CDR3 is CASSVEGRASQFF. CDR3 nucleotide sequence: TGTGCCAGCAGCGTAGAGGGGAGGGCCTCGCAGTTCTTC.

The CDR3 nucleotides read TGTGCCTGGATAGGGACTAGCATATCTCGGACTAATGAGCAGTTCTTC. Translated, it gives CAWIGTSISRTNEQFF. The rearrangement joins TRBV30 to TRBJ2-1; 9 positions agree with TRBD2. The CDR3 consists of 16 residues. The trim removed 4 bases at V and 7 bases at J, leaving 14 bases unmatched. Germline V gene data show CDR1 as GTSNPN and CDR2 as SVGIG (reference sequence).

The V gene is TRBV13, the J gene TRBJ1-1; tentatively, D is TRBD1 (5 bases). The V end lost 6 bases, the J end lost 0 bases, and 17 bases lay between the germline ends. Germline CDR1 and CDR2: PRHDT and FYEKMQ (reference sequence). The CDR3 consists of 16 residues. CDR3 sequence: CASRRSQGGLNTEAFF. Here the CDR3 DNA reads TGTGCCAGCAGACGTAGTCAGGGTGGTCTGAACACTGAAGCTTTCTTT.